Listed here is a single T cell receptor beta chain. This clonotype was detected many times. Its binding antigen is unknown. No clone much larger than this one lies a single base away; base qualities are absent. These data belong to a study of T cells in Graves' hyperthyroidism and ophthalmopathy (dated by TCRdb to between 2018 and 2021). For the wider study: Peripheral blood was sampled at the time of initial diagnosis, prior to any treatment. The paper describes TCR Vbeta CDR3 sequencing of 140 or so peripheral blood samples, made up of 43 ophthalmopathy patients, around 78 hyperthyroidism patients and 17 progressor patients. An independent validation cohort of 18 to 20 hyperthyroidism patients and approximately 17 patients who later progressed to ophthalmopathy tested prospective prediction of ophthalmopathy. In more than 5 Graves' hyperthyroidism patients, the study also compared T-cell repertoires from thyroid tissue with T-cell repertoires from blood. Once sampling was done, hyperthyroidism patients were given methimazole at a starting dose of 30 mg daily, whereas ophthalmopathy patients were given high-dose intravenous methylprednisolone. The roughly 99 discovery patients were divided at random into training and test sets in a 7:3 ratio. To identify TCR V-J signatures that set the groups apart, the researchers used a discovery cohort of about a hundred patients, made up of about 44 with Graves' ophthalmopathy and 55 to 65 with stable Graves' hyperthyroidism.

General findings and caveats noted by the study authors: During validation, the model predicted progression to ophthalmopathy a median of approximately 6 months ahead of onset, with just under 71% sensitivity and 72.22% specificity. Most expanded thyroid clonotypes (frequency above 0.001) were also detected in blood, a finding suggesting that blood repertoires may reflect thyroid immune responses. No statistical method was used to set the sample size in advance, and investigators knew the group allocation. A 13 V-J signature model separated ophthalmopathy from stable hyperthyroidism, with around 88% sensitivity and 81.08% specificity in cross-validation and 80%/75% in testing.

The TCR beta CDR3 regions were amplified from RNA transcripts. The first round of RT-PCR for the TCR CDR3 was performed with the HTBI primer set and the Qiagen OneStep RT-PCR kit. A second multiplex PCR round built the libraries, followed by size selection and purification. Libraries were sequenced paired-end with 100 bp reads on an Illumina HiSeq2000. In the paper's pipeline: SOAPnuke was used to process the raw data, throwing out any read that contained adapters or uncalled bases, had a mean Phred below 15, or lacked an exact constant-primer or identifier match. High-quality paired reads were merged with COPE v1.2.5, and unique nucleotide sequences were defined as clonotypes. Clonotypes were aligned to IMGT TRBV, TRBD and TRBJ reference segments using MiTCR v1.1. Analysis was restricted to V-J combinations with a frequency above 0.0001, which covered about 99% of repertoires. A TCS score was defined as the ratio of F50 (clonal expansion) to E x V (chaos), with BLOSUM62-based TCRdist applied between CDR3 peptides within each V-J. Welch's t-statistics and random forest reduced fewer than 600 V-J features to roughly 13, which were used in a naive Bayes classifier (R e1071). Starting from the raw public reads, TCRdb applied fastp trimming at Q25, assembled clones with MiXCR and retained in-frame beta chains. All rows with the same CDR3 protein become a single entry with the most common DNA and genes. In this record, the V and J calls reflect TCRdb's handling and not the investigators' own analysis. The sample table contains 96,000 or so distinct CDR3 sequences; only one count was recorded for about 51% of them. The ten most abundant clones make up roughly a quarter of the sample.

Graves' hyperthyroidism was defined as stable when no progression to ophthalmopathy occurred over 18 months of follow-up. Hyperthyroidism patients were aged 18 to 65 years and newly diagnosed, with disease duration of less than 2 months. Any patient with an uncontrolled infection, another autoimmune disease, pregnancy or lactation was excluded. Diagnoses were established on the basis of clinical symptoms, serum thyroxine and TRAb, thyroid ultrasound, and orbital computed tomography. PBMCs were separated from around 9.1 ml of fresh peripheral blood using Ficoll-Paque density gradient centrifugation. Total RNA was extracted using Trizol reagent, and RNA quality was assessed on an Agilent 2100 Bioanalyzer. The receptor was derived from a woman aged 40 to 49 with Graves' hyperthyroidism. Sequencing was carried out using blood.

The sequenced DNA: TGTGCCAGCAGCCATGGACAGGGGAATAGGGGCAATCAGCCCCAGCATTTT. Its translation is CASSHGQGNRGNQPQHF. The sequence joins TRBV7-9 to TRBJ1-5, with 9 bases aligning to TRBD1. Germline trimming amounts to 5 bases on V and 2 bases on J, with 10 as the count of junction bases outside the gene matches. The CDR3 covers 17 residues, taking in both the cysteine and the phenylalanine. Here the CDR3 DNA is all that survives: 51 bases in frame from base 1. From the germline V gene (reference sequence), CDR1 is SEHNR and CDR2 is FQNEAQ.